The 26 T cell receptor beta chains listed next were all sequenced from one sample in a study of T cells in Graves' hyperthyroidism and ophthalmopathy. Amplification yielded TCR beta CDR3 regions, with RNA transcripts as the source. Using the HTBI primer set, a first-round RT-PCR was run on the TCR CDR3. TCRdb reprocessed the multiplex PCR reads via MiXCR and lists one record per CDR3 protein. This table holds around 600,000 distinct CDR3 sequences, approximately 15% found once. Sequencing was carried out using blood. The receptors were sampled from a woman in her thirties or forties with Graves' ophthalmopathy.

As to this clonotype: Sequence at one end of the junction differs from germline and may be a read error. The V and J genes are TRBV20-1 and TRBJ1-1, with D perhaps TRBD1 (5 bases). The CDR3 runs to 15 residues. CDR1 and CDR2 (germline): DFQATT, SNEGSKA (reference sequence). Here the CDR3 DNA reads TGCAGTGCTAGATTCGCTAAGGTTAAGGACACTAAAGCTTTCTTT. The encoded protein is CSARFAKVKDTKAFF.

A single count supports this clonotype. This may be a read error: a much more frequent sequence differs by one nucleotide. The chain recombines TRBV5-5 with TRBJ1-2, with TRBD1 matching 11 bases. Germline lookup yields CDR1 SGHKS and CDR2 YYEKEE (reference sequence). The CDR3 extends over 14 amino acids. Here the CDR3 reads CTSSFGTGGFGYTF. The CDR3 DNA follows: TGTACCAGCAGTTTCGGGACAGGGGGATTCGGCTACACCTTC.

In this sample, this clonotype turned up many times. The gene calls are TRBV18 and TRBJ2-5, with no clear D. Trimming removed 0 bases from V and 3 bases from J, with 2 bases in between. Germline assignment: CDR1 KGHSH and CDR2 LQKENI. The CDR3 runs to 12 residues. CDR3 residues: CASSPPEETQYF. CDR3 bases: TGTGCCAGCTCACCACCGGAAGAGACCCAGTACTTC.

This clonotype was seen only a few times. V usage is TRBV4-1 and J usage is TRBJ2-3; tentatively, D is TRBD1 (6 bases). V dropped 0 bases and J dropped 3 bases, with 10 bases sitting between them. The CDR3 consists of 15 residues. Germline V gene sequence: CDR1 MGHRA, CDR2 YSYEKL. The CDR3 is CASSQENRVTDTQYF. The CDR3, as DNA: TGCGCCAGCAGCCAAGAAAACAGGGTAACAGATACGCAGTATTTT.

On this clonotype itself: Since a much larger clone is just one base distant, this may be a read error. The V gene is TRBV28, the J gene TRBJ1-1; perhaps TRBD1 as D (6 bases). This CDR3 is built from 14 residues. The germline CDR1 and CDR2 sequences are MDHEN and SYDVKM. CDR3 residues: CASNGTPMNTEALF. CDR3 nucleotides: TGTGCCAGCAATGGGACACCCATGAACACTGAAGCTCTCTTT.

This clonotype was picked up a small number of times. The V call is TRBV3-1, the J call TRBJ2-5; D gene ambiguous. V gave up 4 bases and J gave up 3 bases, with 6 bases separating them. This CDR3 comprises 12 residues. The germline gives CDR1 LGHDT, CDR2 YNNKEL (reference sequence). The CDR3 is CASSRLEETQYF. The CDR3 DNA is TGTGCCAGCAGCCGCCTGGAAGAGACCCAGTACTTC.

This clonotype has only one observation. The chain couples TRBV14 to TRBJ2-5; either TRBD1 or TRBD2 may supply D (5 bases each). Between the trimmed V and J ends, which lost 1 base and 4 bases, there was a span of 13 bases. Germline loops: CDR1 SGHDN, CDR2 FVKESK. The CDR3 runs 15 residues. The CDR3 region is CASSQVQRGSETQYF. CDR3 nucleotide sequence: TGTGCCAGCAGCCAAGTTCAGAGGGGCTCAGAGACCCAGTACTTC.

This clonotype was seen repeatedly, ten times or more. V and J are TRBV30 and TRBJ1-1; D unresolved. Per the germline V gene, CDR1 is GTSNPN and CDR2 is SVGIG (reference sequence). CDR3 length equals 14 residues. V shed 4 bases and J shed 4 bases, with 16 bases lying between them. CDR3 sequence: CAWTDGGWGTEAFF. Written as DNA, the CDR3 is TGTGCCTGGACCGATGGAGGTTGGGGCACTGAAGCTTTCTTT.

This clonotype appeared a few times. The genes are TRBV6-1 and TRBJ1-5; 7 bases match TRBD1. CDR1 is MNHNS, CDR2 SASEGT, per germline. V dropped 6 bases and J dropped 7; count of bases not matched to a gene: 12. The CDR3 runs to 15 residues. The CDR3 sequence: CASRRNRGVGQPQHF. The CDR3 coding sequence is TGTGCCAGCAGAAGAAACAGGGGTGTAGGGCAGCCCCAGCATTTT.

Only a few counts were recorded for this clonotype. V is TRBV11-2 and J is TRBJ2-3; TRBD2 matches 10 bases. J lost 8 bases, V lost 1 base, and 6 bases had no gene match. From germline, CDR1 is SGHAT and CDR2 FQNNGV. The CDR3 runs 15 residues. CDR3 residues: CASSLVASGSGTQYF. The CDR3 DNA reads as TGTGCCAGCAGCTTAGTAGCTAGCGGGAGTGGTACGCAGTATTTT.

The rearrangement links TRBV20-1 to TRBJ2-1; 14 bases are shared with TRBD2. The CDR3 spans 16 residues. CDR1 is DFQATT and CDR2 is SNEGSKA in the germline V gene (reference sequence). Trimming took 5 bases from V and 8 from J; bases not matched to a gene: 11. CDR3 region: CSAPHPGTSGSDEQFF. CDR3 in DNA: TGCAGTGCTCCCCACCCCGGGACTAGCGGGAGCGATGAGCAGTTCTTC.

The chain carries TRBV7-2 and TRBJ1-2; a weak D match, TRBD1 (6 bases). The CDR3 has 13 residues. Trimming removed 3 bases at V and 7 bases at J, with 12 bases between. In germline, CDR1 is SGHTA, CDR2 FQGNSA. The CDR3 DNA reads as TGTGCCAGCAGCTTTGGGGAGGGGGGTGGCTACACCTTC. Residues: CASSFGEGGGYTF.

In its sample, this clonotype was seen a few times. The CDR3 sequence is CASSESVSADNEQFF. For the CDR3, the DNA is TGCGCCAGCAGTGAGTCGGTGTCGGCTGACAATGAGCAGTTCTTC. The V and J genes are TRBV10-1 and TRBJ2-1; D is unclear. V was trimmed by 0 bases and J by 5 bases, leaving 11 bases between them. This CDR3 comprises 15 residues. Germline V gene lookup returns CDR1 WNHNN and CDR2 SYGVQD (reference sequence).

The table lists this clonotype with a few counts. The chain employs TRBV7-9 and TRBJ1-4, with D unclear. The CDR3 contains 13 residues. The V end was cut by 11 bases, the J end by 5 bases, with 15 bases between. The germline V gene encodes CDR1 SEHNR and CDR2 FQNEAQ (reference sequence). The CDR3 DNA reads as TGTGCCTGCCGTCCCCTGGGGAATGAAAAACTGTTTTTT. Its translation: CACRPLGNEKLFF.

This clonotype was seen repeatedly, ten times or more. The J gene is TRBJ1-5, the V gene TRBV20-1; D gene unclear. Trimming pared 0 bases from V and 2 bases from J, leaving 11 bases between. Germline V lookup: CDR1 DFQATT, CDR2 SNEGSKA (reference sequence). The CDR3 covers 15 residues. Written as DNA, the CDR3 is TGCAGTGCTAGAGAAGGGAACGGAGGCAATCAGCCCCAGCATTTT. It is translated as CSAREGNGGNQPQHF.

This clonotype was observed many times. The chain carries TRBV20-1 and TRBJ2-3; D call uncertain. This CDR3 contains 14 residues. Germline assignment: CDR1 DFQATT and CDR2 SNEGSKA (reference sequence). Trimming stripped 5 bases from V and 4 bases from J, with 16 bases between. CDR3 amino acids: CSAAQQPRPDTQYF. CDR3 DNA: TGCAGTGCTGCCCAACAACCGCGCCCAGATACGCAGTATTTT.

V is TRBV28 and J is TRBJ2-1; D perhaps matches TRBD1 (6 bases). The J call is doubtful: the DNA matches TRBJ2-7 better. This CDR3 is 13 amino acids long. Germline V lookup: CDR1 MDHEN, CDR2 SYDVKM. The CDR3 DNA sequence: TGTGCCAGCACCCTCTACACAGGGAATGAGCAGTACTTC. Protein sequence: CASTLYTGNEQYF.

This clonotype was seen a handful of times. The chain uses TRBV2 and TRBJ1-5; tentatively, D is TRBD1 (6 bases). The CDR3 consists of 14 residues. Germline V CDR1 and CDR2: SNHLY, FYNNEI. Trimming removed 3 bases at V and 9 bases at J, with 15 bases between. CDR3: CASSEEDSIRPQHF. The DNA for the CDR3 is TGTGCCAGCAGTGAGGAGGACAGCATCCGGCCCCAGCATTTT.

The chain couples TRBV7-9 to TRBJ1-4; 8 bases match TRBD1. The germline CDR1 and CDR2 sequences are SEHNR and FQNEAQ (reference sequence). The CDR3 covers 15 residues. Trimming cost V 5 bases and J 3 bases; bases outside gene matches: 5. The DNA of the CDR3 is TGTGCCAGCAGCAGCTACAGGGGGGCTAATGAAAAACTGTTTTTT. Amino acid sequence: CASSSYRGANEKLFF.

This clonotype came up a few times. This clone may be a read error of a much larger clone one base away. This sequence joins TRBV11-2 and TRBJ1-1, with 10 bases fitting TRBD1. The CDR3 length is 14 residues. In germline, CDR1 is SGHAT, CDR2 FQNNGV. CDR3 sequence: CASSKWDRGTEASF. The CDR3 DNA follows: TGTGCCAGCAGCAAATGGGACAGGGGCACTGAAGCTTCCTTT. The full variable domain, its missing parts supplied by reference TRBV11-2 and TRBJ1-1, is EAGVAQSPRYKIIEKRQSVAFWCNPISGHATLYWYQQILGQGPKLLIQFQNNGVVDDSQLPKDRFSAERLKGVDSTLKIQPAKLEDSAVYLCASSKWDRGTEASFGQGTRLTVV.

This clonotype was observed a handful of times. This CDR3 is CASSAPATTEAFF. The CDR3 DNA reads as TGTGCCAGCAGCGCCCCCGCGACGACTGAAGCTTTCTTT. The chain couples TRBV9 to TRBJ1-1; D not certain. CDR1 and CDR2 (germline): SGDLS, YYNGEE. V dropped 3 bases and J dropped 5 bases, with 11 bases sitting between them. The CDR3 runs 13 residues.

This clonotype came up many times. This chain uses TRBV5-1 with TRBJ1-2, with unresolved D. This CDR3 is built from 13 residues. CDR1 and CDR2 (germline): SGHRS, YFSETQ. Trimming shortened V by 5 bases and J by 2 bases, and 10 bases separated the two germline ends. CDR3 nucleotides: TGCGCCAGCAGTGACGGACCAAACTATGGCTACACCTTC. Its protein is CASSDGPNYGYTF.

The chain combines TRBV2 with TRBJ1-2; D unclear. V was clipped by 5 bases and J by 8 bases, with 12 bases between them. Germline assignment: CDR1 SNHLY and CDR2 FYNNEI. The CDR3 is 12 amino acids. Here the CDR3 reads CASSRSTWGYTF. The CDR3 DNA reads TGTGCCAGCAGTAGGAGTACTTGGGGCTACACCTTC.

This clonotype was picked up a small number of times. This chain uses TRBV6-2 or TRBV6-3 with TRBJ2-3; D unresolved. CDR3 length: 15 residues. The germline V and J ends were trimmed by 2 bases and 1 base, with 10 bases remaining between them. Per germline, CDR1 MNHEY and CDR2 SVGEGT. CDR3 amino acids: CASSYERIRTDTQYF. The CDR3 DNA sequence: TGTGCCAGCAGTTACGAACGCATTCGCACAGATACGCAGTATTTT.

This clonotype occurred many times. V usage is TRBV15 and J usage is TRBJ1-6, with D tentatively TRBD1 (5 bases). CDR1 and CDR2 (germline): LNHNV, YYDKDF (reference sequence). The CDR3 contains 14 residues. V lost 0 bases and J lost 10, with 10 bases in between. In nucleotides, the CDR3 is TGTGCCACCAGCAGAGATGGGGGTTCATCACCCCTCCACTTT. It is translated as CATSRDGGSSPLHF. Supplemented by reference TRBV15 and TRBJ1-6, the full variable domain reads DAMVIQNPRYQVTQFGKPVTLSCSQTLNHNVMYWYQQKSSQAPKLLFHYYDKDFNNEADTPDNFQSRRPNTSFCFLDIRSPGLGDTAMYLCATSRDGGSSPLHFGNGTRLTVT.

Many counts were recorded for this clonotype. The chain couples TRBV6-5 to TRBJ1-2; weak D call: TRBD1 (5 bases). V was clipped by 0 bases and J by 3 bases, with 5 bases between them. The CDR3 extends over 13 amino acids. From germline, CDR1 is MNHEY and CDR2 SVGAGI. The CDR3 region has the DNA TGTGCCAGCAGTTACTCAGGGGACTATGGCTACACCTTC. The encoded protein is CASSYSGDYGYTF.